Below, 12 T cell receptor beta chains from the same sample are listed, as sequenced in a study of PD-L1 blockade in urothelial cancer. The data were produced by immunoSEQ multiplex PCR, yet TCRdb's version contains in-frame clones alone and is incomplete. This repertoire shows about 29,000 clones, around 87% found once; its top ten account for roughly 3.1%. Sequenced material: PBMCs, taken around atezolizumab (anti-PD-L1) treatment. These receptors all come from a man aged 50 or older with urothelial cancer.

The gene calls are TRBV21-1 and TRBJ2-5; the table's D gene call, TRBD1, was not cross checked with the DNA. TRBV21-1 counts as a pseudogene. The CDR3 is made up of 15 amino acids. The CDR3 protein is CASLVDNQYQETQYF. DNA for the CDR3: TGTGCCAGCCTGGTGGACAACCAGTACCAAGAGACCCAGTACTTC.

This clone was seen only once. This chain joins TRBV5-1 and TRBJ2-7; TRBD2 matches 10 bases. CDR3 length equals 14 residues. The ends lost 5 bases at V and 1 base at J; junction bases unmatched: 3. Per germline, CDR1 SGHRS and CDR2 YFSETQ. The CDR3 DNA follows: TGCGCCAGCAGTCCTAGCGGGAGTTCCTACGAGCAGTACTTC. Protein product: CASSPSGSSYEQYF.

This chain connects TRBV27 to TRBJ2-2, with D possibly being TRBD1 (6 bases). CDR3 length: 14 residues. Trimming pared 10 bases from V and 0 bases from J, leaving 12 bases between. Germline values: CDR1 MNHEY, CDR2 SMNVEV (reference sequence). DNA for the CDR3: TGTGCCAATAGACAGGATCCGAACACCGGGGAGCTGTTTTTT. Amino acids: CANRQDPNTGELFF.

The V and J genes are TRBV21-1 and TRBJ2-3; the D segment call TRBD1 is taken from the table without a DNA check. TRBV21-1 is flagged as a pseudogene. The CDR3 has 14 amino acids. CDR3 sequence: CASWRTGPTDTQYF. DNA for the CDR3: TGTGCCAGCTGGCGGACAGGGCCCACAGATACGCAGTATTTT.

The genes are TRBV6-5 and TRBJ2-5; D is possibly TRBD1 (6 bases). V gave up 1 base and J gave up 4 bases, with 13 bases separating them. This CDR3 contains 15 residues. CDR1 MNHEY and CDR2 SVGAGI come from the germline V gene. DNA of the CDR3: TGTGCCAGCAGTTACTTGGACAGACCGGGAGAGACCCAGTACTTC. As protein: CASSYLDRPGETQYF.

The chain is built from TRBV2 and TRBJ1-2, with 11 bases identical to TRBD1. Germline assignment: CDR1 SNHLY and CDR2 FYNNEI. J lost 6 bases, V lost 7 bases, and 7 bases had no gene match. The CDR3 is 14 amino acids. CDR3 sequence (DNA): TGTGCCAGCATCAGGACAGGGGGCTTCGATGGCTACACCTTC. Protein product: CASIRTGGFDGYTF.

The chain recombines TRBV7-8 with TRBJ1-1; 9 nucleotides match TRBD1. Germline CDR1 SGHVS, CDR2 FQNEAQ. Trimming took 5 bases from V and 8 from J; bases not matched to a gene: 12. This CDR3 has 15 amino acids. CDR3 sequence: CASSTYRDREREAFF. Written as DNA, the CDR3 is TGTGCCAGCAGCACCTACCGGGACAGGGAAAGAGAAGCTTTCTTT.

This chain joins TRBV10-3 and TRBJ2-3; TRBD2 might be the D (6 bases). Per germline, CDR1 ENHRY and CDR2 SYGVKD. The CDR3 runs 14 residues. Deletions cut 4 bases from V and 0 bases from J, with 8 bases between. CDR3 nucleotide sequence: TGTGCCATCAGTGCCGGGACTAGCACAGATACGCAGTATTTT. This encodes CAISAGTSTDTQYF.

CDR3 sequence reads: CAWSTASGQETQYF. For the CDR3, the DNA is TGTGCCTGGAGTACGGCGAGCGGGCAAGAGACCCAGTACTTC. The chain uses TRBV30 and TRBJ2-5; tentative D call: TRBD2 (6 bases). The V end lost 2 bases, the J end lost 2 bases, and 12 bases lay between the germline ends. The germline V gene encodes CDR1 GTSNPN and CDR2 SVGIG (reference sequence). The CDR3 contains 14 residues.

The chain has TRBV9 and TRBJ2-1, with TRBD2 matching 14 bases. Germline V gene sequence: CDR1 SGDLS, CDR2 YYNGEE. The CDR3 length is 16 residues. The trim removed 0 bases at V and 12 bases at J, leaving 8 bases unmatched. The CDR3 nucleotides are TGTGCCAGCAGCGTAGCTACGACTAGCGGGGGGGCGGGGCAGTTCTTC. Protein: CASSVATTSGGAGQFF.

This chain links TRBV29-1 with TRBJ2-7; a possible D gene is TRBD1 (6 bases). The CDR3 is made up of 12 amino acids. V gave up 8 bases and J gave up 3 bases, with 14 bases separating them. In germline, CDR1 is SQVTM, CDR2 ANQGSEA. CDR3 sequence (DNA): TGCAGCTATAAACAGGGAGACTACGAGCAGTACTTC. Translating gives CSYKQGDYEQYF.

This rearrangement joins TRBV7-9 to TRBJ1-2; 10 bases are shared with TRBD1. The junction had 5 bases not matched to a gene; V was cut back by 6 bases and J by 4 bases. This CDR3 contains 14 residues. Germline V gene data show CDR1 as SEHNR and CDR2 as FQNEAQ (reference sequence). The CDR3 loop reads CASRPTGGSYGYTF. The CDR3 DNA follows: TGTGCCAGCAGGCCGACAGGGGGCAGCTATGGCTACACCTTC.